Listed here are 22 T cell receptor beta chains from one sample, sequenced in a study of blood T cell repertoires in COVID-19. Method: immunoSEQ multiplex PCR; TCRdb's copy keeps in-frame clones and lacks some. The table shows around 240,000 clones, with 85% occurring only once. Sequencing was performed on peripheral blood. These receptors were collected from a man in his forties with acute or convalescent COVID-19.

This clone showed up just a few times. The CDR3: CASLSGTGGYEQYF. The DNA for the CDR3 is TGTGCCAGCTTATCCGGGACAGGGGGTTACGAGCAGTACTTC. The rearrangement links TRBV18 to TRBJ2-7; 11 bases are shared with TRBD1. Germline loops: CDR1 KGHSH, CDR2 LQKENI. V lost 7 bases, J lost 4 bases, and 6 bases stayed unmatched. The CDR3 loop spans 14 amino acids. The entire variable domain, with the rest obtained from reference TRBV18 and TRBJ2-7, is as follows: NAGVMQNPRHLVRRRGQEARLRCSPMKGHSHVYWYRQLPEEGLKFMVYLQKENIIDESGMPKERFSAEFPKEGPSILRIQQVVRGDSAAYFCASLSGTGGYEQYFGPGTRLTVT.

The genes are TRBV7-8 and TRBJ2-3; possibly TRBD2 for D (5 bases). The V and J ends lost 3 bases and 2 bases respectively, with 12 bases between them. The CDR3 extends over 15 amino acids. Germline CDR1 SGHVS, CDR2 FQNEAQ. In DNA, the CDR3 is TGTGCCAGCAGCTTTCGGACTCTTAACACAGATACGCAGTATTTT. Protein: CASSFRTLNTDTQYF.

The rearrangement links TRBV25-1 to TRBJ1-6; weak D call: TRBD1 (6 bases). Germline lookup yields CDR1 MGHDK and CDR2 SYGVNS. The CDR3 loop spans 12 amino acids. V shed 11 bases and J shed 7 bases, with 12 bases lying between them. As DNA, the CDR3 is TGTGCCGGCACCACAGGGAATTCACCCCTCCACTTT. Protein: CAGTTGNSPLHF.

This clone was seen once. V usage is TRBV19 and J usage is TRBJ2-1, with D perhaps matching TRBD2 (6 bases). Germline V gives CDR1 LNHDA, CDR2 SQIVND (reference sequence). The CDR3 covers 13 residues. The V and J ends lost 5 bases and 10 bases respectively, with 15 bases between them. The CDR3 sequence is CASSPVGGSEQFF. Here the CDR3 DNA reads TGTGCCAGTAGTCCGGTGGGGGGAAGCGAGCAGTTCTTC.

This clone was counted once. The chain joins TRBV19 to TRBJ2-2; TRBD1 agrees at 9 bases. V lost 4 bases to trimming and J lost 5 bases; unmatched junction nucleotides: 5. Germline-derived CDR1 and CDR2 are LNHDA and SQIVND (reference sequence). CDR3 length: 15 residues. CDR3 bases: TGTGCCAGTAGTACTCGACAGGGGGGTACCGGGGAGCTGTTTTTT. Its protein product is CASSTRQGGTGELFF.

About this clone: The same CDR3 also results from other DNA sequences found in this sample. This sequence joins TRBV5-1 and TRBJ2-5; D is perhaps TRBD2 (5 bases). The ends were cut back, 2 bases at V and 4 bases at J, with 15 bases in the middle. Germline V gives CDR1 SGHRS, CDR2 YFSETQ. The CDR3 totals 15 residues. The CDR3 sequence is CASSFGGTGGETQYF. Here the CDR3 DNA reads TGCGCCAGCAGCTTTGGAGGTACGGGCGGAGAGACCCAGTACTTC. Based on the CDR3 plus reference TRBV5-1 and TRBJ2-5, the full variable domain is KAGVTQTPRYLIKTRGQQVTLSCSPISGHRSVSWYQQTPGQGLQFLFEYFSETQRNKGNFPGRFSGRQFSNSRSEMNVSTLELGDSALYLCASSFGGTGGETQYFGPGTRLLVL.

The chain joins TRBV12-5 to TRBJ2-7; perhaps TRBD1 as D (6 bases). Deletions cut 5 bases from V and 1 base from J, with 18 bases between. This CDR3 is built from 16 residues. Germline V CDR1 and CDR2: LGHNT, FRNRAP. Here the CDR3 reads CASGQQPQQGSYEQYF. The DNA of the CDR3 is TGTGCTAGTGGTCAACAACCTCAACAGGGATCCTACGAGCAGTACTTC.

This sequence joins TRBV4-2 and TRBJ1-2; TRBD1 might be the D (5 bases). V gave up 0 bases and J gave up 10 bases, with 9 bases separating them. Looked up from germline, CDR1 is LGHNA and CDR2 is YNFKEQ. This CDR3 is 12 amino acids long. This chain's CDR3 is CASSQEVGHYTF. The CDR3 bases are TGTGCCAGCAGCCAAGAGGTAGGACACTACACCTTC.

The V call is TRBV19, the J call TRBJ2-5, with 9 bases aligning to TRBD1. From germline, CDR1 is LNHDA and CDR2 SQIVND (reference sequence). This CDR3 region has 17 residues. With 4 bases clipped from V and 4 bases from J, the junction kept 13 bases outside the gene matches. The CDR3 spells CASSSLPGTGPGETQYF. The CDR3 DNA reads TGTGCCAGTAGTAGCCTTCCCGGGACAGGGCCCGGAGAGACCCAGTACTTC.

This chain joins TRBV4-1 and TRBJ2-5; D possibly corresponds to TRBD2 (6 bases). Looked up from germline, CDR1 is MGHRA and CDR2 is YSYEKL. Deletions cut 3 bases from V and 5 bases from J, with 16 bases between. The CDR3 totals 15 residues. The CDR3 DNA reads TGCGCCAGCAGCCACCTTTCCGGGAGAGAGGAGACCCAGTACTTC. Translated, it gives CASSHLSGREETQYF.

V is TRBV5-1 and J is TRBJ1-4; TRBD1 aligns across 7 bases. V dropped 3 bases and J dropped 9; count of bases not matched to a gene: 5. In germline, CDR1 is SGHRS, CDR2 YFSETQ. This CDR3 has 13 amino acids. The CDR3 DNA is TGCGCCAGCAGCTCTTACAGGGGTCAAAAACTGTTTTTT. Encoded protein: CASSSYRGQKLFF.

CDR3 amino acids: CASSQQGTYNSPLHF. The CDR3 DNA sequence: TGTGCCAGCAGCCAACAGGGAACCTATAATTCACCCCTCCACTTT. The chain employs TRBV3-1 (or the pseudogene TRBV3-2) and TRBJ1-6, with a tentative D call TRBD1 (5 bases). V shed 2 bases and J shed 2 bases, with 7 bases lying between them. CDR3 length: 15 residues. Germline V gene lookup returns CDR1 LGHDT and CDR2 YNNKEL (reference sequence).

The genes are TRBV21-1 and TRBJ1-2. TRBV21-1 is designated a pseudogene. CDR3 length: 17 amino acids. For the CDR3, the DNA is TGTGCCAGCAGCACAACTTTACGCGGGGGGTCGGAAAACGGCTACACCTTC. Protein sequence: CASSTTLRGGSENGYTF.

The chain has TRBV6-5 and TRBJ1-5; 9 bases map to TRBD1. CDR1 is MNHEY, CDR2 SVGAGI, per germline. The CDR3 has 14 amino acids. V shed 6 bases, J shed 9 bases, and the junction held 9 bases outside the gene matches. CDR3 DNA sequence: TGTGCCAGCAGGGGACAGGGCCAATCTCTGCCCCAGCATTTT. This translates into CASRGQGQSLPQHF.

The genes are TRBV5-1 and TRBJ2-2; 8 positions agree with TRBD1. The CDR3 contains 14 residues. Germline CDR1 is SGHRS and CDR2 is YFSETQ. The V gene end was trimmed by 4 bases and the J gene end by 5 bases; junction bases not matched to a gene: 4. The CDR3 DNA is TGCGCCAGCAGCGTTGGACAGGGAACCGGGGAGCTGTTTTTT. Translated: CASSVGQGTGELFF.

This clone was counted a few times. The genes are TRBV5-6 and TRBJ1-2, with a weak D call TRBD1 (6 bases). The germline gives CDR1 SGHDT, CDR2 YYEEEE. V was pared by 0 bases and J by 7 bases, with 7 bases between. CDR3 length equals 12 residues. The chain's CDR3 is CASSLEGGGYTF. The CDR3 DNA follows: TGTGCCAGCAGCTTGGAAGGGGGTGGCTACACCTTC. Variable domain in full (rest from reference TRBV5-6 and TRBJ1-2): DAGVTQSPTHLIKTRGQQVTLRCSPKSGHDTVSWYQQALGQGPQFIFQYYEEEERQRGNFPDRFSGHQFPNYSSELNVNALLLGDSALYLCASSLEGGGYTFGSGTRLTVV.

The gene calls are TRBV28 and TRBJ1-5; unclear D gene. Germline V gene sequence: CDR1 MDHEN, CDR2 SYDVKM. Between the trimmed V and J ends, which lost 2 bases and 0 bases, there was a span of 8 bases. The CDR3 totals 15 residues. CDR3 amino acids: CASSLGEGSNQPQHF. The CDR3 coding sequence is TGTGCCAGCAGTTTAGGAGAGGGTAGCAATCAGCCCCAGCATTTT.

The J gene is TRBJ2-1, the V gene TRBV9; 10 nucleotides line up with TRBD2. Trimming took 3 bases from V and 8 from J; bases not matched to a gene: 14. CDR3 length: 17 residues. Per the germline V gene, CDR1 is SGDLS and CDR2 is YYNGEE. This CDR3 reads CASSALKGSGGPDEQFF. The CDR3 coding sequence is TGTGCCAGCAGCGCCTTAAAGGGTAGCGGGGGGCCGGATGAGCAGTTCTTC.

The V gene is TRBV11-2, the J gene TRBJ2-5; 7 bases are shared with TRBD1. V shed 7 bases, J shed 5 bases, and the junction held 16 bases outside the gene matches. This CDR3 is 16 amino acids long. Germline values: CDR1 SGHAT, CDR2 FQNNGV. In DNA form, the CDR3 reads TGTGCCAGCAACCGACAGGGAACGTCCCGGGTGGAGACCCAGTACTTC. Protein sequence: CASNRQGTSRVETQYF.

This chain uses TRBV11-2 with TRBJ1-2, with 7 bases fitting TRBD1. Per the germline V gene, CDR1 is SGHAT and CDR2 is FQNNGV. V lost 0 bases to trimming and J lost 7 bases; unmatched junction nucleotides: 11. The CDR3 totals 16 residues. This CDR3 reads CASSLDLRGPGLGYTF. CDR3 DNA: TGTGCCAGCAGCTTAGATCTAAGGGGGCCCGGGCTTGGCTACACCTTC.

The chain recombines TRBV4-1 with TRBJ2-7; D perhaps matches TRBD2 (5 bases). The CDR3 runs to 14 residues. V was clipped by 1 base and J by 0 bases, with 7 bases between them. Germline lookup yields CDR1 MGHRA and CDR2 YSYEKL. CDR3 coding DNA: TGCGCCAGCAGCCAAGCGGGGAACTCCTACGAGCAGTACTTC. Encoded protein: CASSQAGNSYEQYF.

The chain carries TRBV10-3 and TRBJ2-7, with D possibly being TRBD1 (6 bases). Germline assignment: CDR1 ENHRY and CDR2 SYGVKD. V was clipped by 6 bases and J by 7 bases, with 13 bases between them. CDR3 length: 12 amino acids. This chain's CDR3 is CAISQGTWEQYF. The DNA for the CDR3 is TGTGCCATCAGCCAGGGGACGTGGGAGCAGTACTTC.